These 20 T cell receptor beta chains were sequenced from one sample in a study of lymphopenia after photon versus proton radiotherapy. Profiling relied on immunoSEQ multiplex PCR, and the TCRdb table lists in-frame clones only, not all of them. The data contain tens of thousands of clones, under 85% of them singletons. The material was peripheral blood, obtained from a patient treated with photon-based radiotherapy. These receptors came from a woman between 45 and 65 years old with pancreatic cancer.

J is TRBJ2-1 and V is TRBV30; tentative D call: TRBD2 (6 bases). Germline V CDR1 and CDR2: GTSNPN, SVGIG (reference sequence). CDR3 length: 15 residues. With 0 bases removed from V and 10 bases from J, the gap between germline ends came to 19 bases. The CDR3 loop is CAWSVLGSRVEEQFF. The CDR3 DNA reads TGTGCCTGGAGTGTACTCGGGAGCAGGGTCGAAGAGCAGTTCTTC.

The chain has TRBV7-9 and TRBJ2-7; tentative D call: TRBD2 (6 bases). The CDR3 extends over 16 amino acids. V shed 2 bases and J shed 5 bases, with 19 bases lying between them. Germline-derived CDR1 and CDR2 are SEHNR and FQNEAQ (reference sequence). As DNA, the CDR3 is TGTGCCAGCAGCTTATCAACGGGTGGGAGGAGGAACGAGCAGTACTTC. This translates into CASSLSTGGRRNEQYF.

The chain uses TRBV4-2 and TRBJ2-3; TRBD2 matches 8 bases. Per the germline V gene, CDR1 is LGHNA and CDR2 is YNFKEQ. This CDR3 spans 19 amino acids. The ends lost 5 bases at V and 0 bases at J; junction bases unmatched: 16. CDR3 sequence reads: CASSETASGFSPSTDTQYF. The CDR3 coding sequence is TGTGCCAGCAGCGAGACCGCTAGCGGGTTTAGCCCTAGCACAGATACGCAGTATTTT.

This chain joins TRBV11-2 and TRBJ1-1; no definite D call. The germline V and J ends were trimmed by 7 bases and 0 bases, with 12 bases remaining between them. Germline values: CDR1 SGHAT, CDR2 FQNNGV. This CDR3 comprises 14 residues. DNA of the CDR3: TGTGCCAGCAACCTAGGAATAATGAACACTGAAGCTTTCTTT. It specifies CASNLGIMNTEAFF.

This chain connects TRBV29-1 to TRBJ2-1, with D tentatively TRBD1 (6 bases). The ends were cut back, 7 bases at V and 6 bases at J, with 13 bases in the middle. Germline CDR1 reads SQVTM; CDR2 reads ANQGSEA. This CDR3 has 12 residues. In DNA form, the CDR3 reads TGCAGCGCCGAGGGGGTGGGCAATGAGCAGTTCTTC. Its translation is CSAEGVGNEQFF.

This clone was seen once. The chain uses TRBV29-1 and TRBJ1-2, with 10 bases lining up with TRBD1. The V gene end was trimmed by 7 bases and the J gene end by 8 bases; junction bases not matched to a gene: 10. Germline V gene sequence: CDR1 SQVTM, CDR2 ANQGSEA. The CDR3 runs to 13 residues. CDR3 amino acids: CSARTGGVGGYTF. CDR3 coding DNA: TGCAGCGCAAGGACAGGGGGAGTTGGAGGCTACACCTTC.

The J gene is TRBJ1-1, the V gene TRBV15; the D gene is possibly TRBD1 (6 bases). This CDR3 has 15 amino acids. Per germline, CDR1 LNHNV and CDR2 YYDKDF (reference sequence). Trimming stripped 1 base from V and 1 base from J, with 10 bases between. The CDR3 sequence is CATSRVTGRNTEAFF. In DNA form, the CDR3 reads TGTGCCACCAGCAGAGTAACAGGGAGGAACACTGAAGCTTTCTTT. Variable domain in full (rest from reference TRBV15 and TRBJ1-1): DAMVIQNPRYQVTQFGKPVTLSCSQTLNHNVMYWYQQKSSQAPKLLFHYYDKDFNNEADTPDNFQSRRPNTSFCFLDIRSPGLGDTAMYLCATSRVTGRNTEAFFGQGTRLTVV.

This clone was counted once. The chain recombines TRBV7-9 with TRBJ1-5; no firm D call. Per the germline V gene, CDR1 is SEHNR and CDR2 is FQNEAQ (reference sequence). The CDR3 length is 13 residues. Trimming took off 10 bases at V and 3 bases at J, with 13 bases between the two ends. CDR3 protein: CAIDTYDNQPQHF. CDR3 bases: TGTGCCATAGACACCTATGACAATCAGCCCCAGCATTTT.

The V call is TRBV7-6, the J call TRBJ2-5; TRBD1 agrees at 8 bases. This CDR3 has 14 residues. In germline, CDR1 is SGHVS, CDR2 FNYEAQ. J lost 5 bases, V lost 1 base, and 3 bases had no gene match. The DNA for the CDR3 is TGTGCCAGCAGCTTAGGACAGGGGTTGGAGACCCAGTACTTC. This codes for CASSLGQGLETQYF.

J is TRBJ2-5 and V is TRBV5-6; possibly TRBD1 or TRBD2 for D (5 bases each). Trimming left V 6 bases short and J 4 bases short, with 19 bases between. The CDR3 length is 15 residues. The germline V gene has CDR1 SGHDT and CDR2 YYEEEE. CDR3 DNA sequence: TGTGCCAGCATTTATTCCGGGGCACCAAGAGAGACCCAGTACTTC. The encoded protein is CASIYSGAPRETQYF.

V and J are TRBV27 and TRBJ1-2; D is unclear. The germline V and J ends were trimmed by 3 bases and 1 base, with 9 bases remaining between them. The V gene's germline CDR1 is MNHEY and CDR2 SMNVEV (reference sequence). The CDR3 spans 14 residues. Written as DNA, the CDR3 is TGTGCCAGCAGTTTGCAGCCTTATAACTATGGCTACACCTTC. This gives the protein CASSLQPYNYGYTF.

This clone was detected only once. This sequence joins TRBV5-4 and TRBJ1-1, with 8 bases that match TRBD1. The V segment lost 4 bases and the J segment 0 bases; nucleotides outside the gene matches: 8. Looked up from germline, CDR1 is SGHNT and CDR2 is YYREEE (reference sequence). CDR3 size: 16 residues. The CDR3 sequence is CASSPGQGRMNTEAFF. CDR3 sequence (DNA): TGTGCCAGCAGCCCCGGACAGGGTCGGATGAACACTGAAGCTTTCTTT.

The V call is TRBV7-2, the J call TRBJ2-5; possible D gene TRBD2, 5 bases. Germline CDR1 reads SGHTA; CDR2 reads FQGNSA. Between the trimmed V and J ends, which lost 6 bases and 4 bases, there was a span of 15 bases. The CDR3 is made up of 14 amino acids. In DNA, the CDR3 is TGTGCCAGCAGTCCGGATGGTCGGGGAGAGACCCAGTACTTC. Amino acid sequence: CASSPDGRGETQYF.

This clone occurred a few times. The V and J genes are TRBV5-5 and TRBJ1-1; TRBD1 aligns across 9 bases. V lost 1 base to trimming and J lost 4 bases; unmatched junction nucleotides: 5. The CDR3 contains 15 residues. Germline CDR1 is SGHKS and CDR2 is YYEKEE (reference sequence). CDR3 nucleotide sequence: TGTGCCAGCAGCTTGTCCTGGACAGGGGCCACTGAAGCTTTCTTT. This gives the protein CASSLSWTGATEAFF.

This sequence joins TRBV25-1 and TRBJ2-1, with 11 bases matching TRBD2. The CDR3 has 14 residues. Germline trimming cut 10 bases from V and 2 bases from J; bases unmatched to any gene: 4. Looked up from germline, CDR1 is MGHDK and CDR2 is SYGVNS. The DNA for the CDR3 is TGTGCCACCGGGACTAGCGGCCCCTACAATGAGCAGTTCTTC. This sequence encodes CATGTSGPYNEQFF.

V is TRBV2 and J is TRBJ2-7; 9 nucleotides align to TRBD1. The germline V gene encodes CDR1 SNHLY and CDR2 FYNNEI. The CDR3 covers 13 residues. V trimming: 8 bases; J trimming: 7 bases; junction bases outside the gene matches: 9. For the CDR3, the DNA is TGTGCCAGCGTCGAACAGGGGGCCCGGGAGCAGTACTTC. Residues: CASVEQGAREQYF.

V gene TRBV6-5 combines with J gene TRBJ1-4; D not certain. Germline V gene data show CDR1 as MNHEY and CDR2 as SVGAGI. V shed 2 bases and J shed 8 bases, with 9 bases lying between them. The length of the CDR3 is 13 residues. CDR3: CASSYDAREKLFF. CDR3 coding DNA: TGTGCCAGCAGTTACGACGCGAGGGAAAAACTGTTTTTT.

The rearrangement joins TRBV15 to TRBJ1-5; weak D call: TRBD1 (5 bases). Per germline, CDR1 LNHNV and CDR2 YYDKDF (reference sequence). The CDR3 consists of 15 residues. With 4 bases removed from V and 5 bases from J, the gap between germline ends came to 15 bases. Written as DNA, the CDR3 is TGTGCCACCAGCAATCGGGGCAGGGATGATCAGCCCCAGCATTTT. Residues: CATSNRGRDDQPQHF. The entire variable domain, with the rest obtained from reference TRBV15 and TRBJ1-5, is as follows: DAMVIQNPRYQVTQFGKPVTLSCSQTLNHNVMYWYQQKSSQAPKLLFHYYDKDFNNEADTPDNFQSRRPNTSFCFLDIRSPGLGDTAMYLCATSNRGRDDQPQHFGDGTRLSIL.

V gene TRBV6-5 combines with J gene TRBJ2-3; 12 positions agree with TRBD2. J lost 3 bases, V lost 6 bases, and 4 bases had no gene match. Germline V gene data show CDR1 as MNHEY and CDR2 as SVGAGI. The CDR3 covers 15 residues. The CDR3: CASSRLAGVTDTQYF. For the CDR3, the DNA is TGTGCCAGCAGCAGACTAGCGGGAGTTACAGATACGCAGTATTTT.

This chain links TRBV30 with TRBJ1-1; tentatively, D is TRBD1 (5 bases). There are 14 residues in the CDR3. Germline V gene lookup returns CDR1 GTSNPN and CDR2 SVGIG (reference sequence). The V end was cut by 5 bases, the J end by 5 bases, with 18 bases between. The CDR3 region is CAWVRLGGKTEAFF. The DNA of the CDR3 is TGTGCCTGGGTGCGTCTGGGGGGAAAAACTGAAGCTTTCTTT.